Listed below are T cell receptor beta chains from one sample, sequenced in a study of long-term antiretroviral therapy in people with HIV. Data came from immunoSEQ multiplex PCR; TCRdb stores just in-frame clones and leaves some out. Counted here are some 2,000 clones, around nine tenths occurring once; the ten biggest clones make up 3.5%. Sequencing used unsorted PBMCs, obtained 0.7 years after starting antiretroviral therapy. The source of these receptors is a woman between 45 and 65 years old with HIV. Both conserved end residues are part of each CDR3. The order of the fields is clone size, D gene, V gene, J gene, CDR3 protein, CDR3 DNA. D genes are given only for firm matches. Expanded clones get a size class; other rows say once, few or many, or leave the size out.

>NA|TRBD2|TRBV7-9|TRBJ2-3
CASSPGGIGTDTQYF
TGTGCCAGCAGTCCGGGGGGAATCGGCACAGATACGCAGTATTTT
>NA|NA|TRBV9|TRBJ2-3
CASSRGGVTDTQYF
TGTGCCAGCAGTAGGGGGGGGGTAACAGATACGCAGTATTTT
>NA|NA|TRBV19|TRBJ2-4
CASSIPGSGVQYF
TGTGCCAGTAGTATCCCCGGGTCCGGTGTTCAGTACTTC
>NA|NA|TRBV30|TRBJ1-4
CAWRSGAYEKLFF
TGTGCCTGGAGATCGGGGGCTTATGAAAAACTGTTTTTT
>once|TRBD1|TRBV7-3|TRBJ1-1
CASSLTGGTEAFF
TGTGCCAGCAGTCTCACAGGGGGCACTGAAGCTTTCTTT
>NA|TRBD1|TRBV11-2|TRBJ2-3
CASSPETGVSLGDTQYF
TGTGCCAGCAGCCCGGAGACAGGGGTCAGTCTGGGAGATACGCAGTATTTT
>NA|NA|TRBV7-7|TRBJ1-5
CASSFPGVQPQHF
TGTGCTAGCAGCTTCCCAGGGGTTCAGCCCCAGCATTTT
>NA|NA|TRBV6-1|TRBJ2-5
CASIYLGSETQYF
TGTGCCAGCATATATTTGGGGTCAGAGACCCAGTACTTC
>NA|NA|TRBV7-9|TRBJ1-5
CASSPWTDNQPQHF
TGTGCCAGCAGCCCATGGACAGACAATCAGCCCCAGCATTTT
>NA|TRBD1|TRBV2|TRBJ1-1
CASTPDRAGNTEAFF
TGTGCCAGCACCCCGGACAGGGCGGGGAACACTGAAGCTTTCTTT
>NA|NA|TRBV4-3|TRBJ2-2
CASSQVSAGELFF
TGCGCCAGCAGCCAAGTTTCTGCGGGGGAGCTGTTTTTT
>NA|NA|TRBV7-9|TRBJ1-1
CASSDSLSSGFPGAFF
TGTGCCAGCAGCGACTCCCTCAGTTCGGGTTTTCCTGGAGCTTTCTTT
>NA|TRBD2|TRBV6-5|TRBJ2-5
CASRGTSTLQETQYF
TGTGCCAGCAGGGGGACTAGCACGTTACAAGAGACCCAGTACTTC
>NA|NA|TRBV5-4|TRBJ1-6
CASSLGLSNSPLHF
TGTGCCAGCAGCTTGGGACTCAGTAATTCACCCCTCCACTTT
>NA|NA|TRBV2|TRBJ1-5
CASSDANQPQHF
TGTGCCAGCAGTGATGCTAATCAGCCCCAGCATTTT
>NA|TRBD2|TRBV7-3|TRBJ2-1
CASSLGLAGKYNEQFF
TGTGCCAGCAGCTTAGGACTAGCGGGGAAGTACAATGAGCAGTTCTTC
>NA|NA|TRBV5-5|TRBJ1-6
CASSGGTSSYNSPLHF
TGTGCCAGCAGCGGGGGAACCAGCTCCTATAATTCACCCCTCCACTTT
>NA|NA|TRBV28|TRBJ2-5
CASRSVYQETQYF
TGTGCCAGCAGAAGCGTGTACCAAGAGACCCAGTACTTC
>once|NA|TRBV6-5|TRBJ1-4
CASSYSASTNEKLFF
TGTGCCAGCAGTTACTCGGCGTCAACTAATGAAAAACTGTTTTTT
>NA|TRBD1|TRBV30|TRBJ1-5
CAWAGQKSGPQHF
TGTGCCTGGGCGGGACAGAAGAGCGGGCCCCAGCATTTT
>few|TRBD1|TRBV12-5|TRBJ2-5
CASGLGTGETQYF
TGTGCTAGTGGTCTCGGGACAGGTGAGACCCAGTACTTC
>NA|NA|TRBV7-2|TRBJ2-7
CASSLTRLPSYEQYF
TGTGCCAGCAGCTTAACCAGGCTTCCTTCCTACGAGCAGTACTTC
>NA|NA|TRBV7-9|TRBJ1-1
CASTKTEVNTEAFF
TGTGCCAGCACCAAGACCGAGGTGAACACTGAAGCTTTCTTT
>NA|NA|TRBV2|TRBJ1-1
CASSETQGAYTEAFF
TGTGCCAGCAGTGAAACCCAGGGCGCTTACACTGAAGCTTTCTTT
>NA|NA|TRBV13|TRBJ2-1
CASSPGGDGYNEQFF
TGTGCCAGCAGCCCAGGAGGGGACGGATACAATGAGCAGTTCTTC
>NA|NA|TRBV7-8|TRBJ2-5
CASSFRDRGKTQYF
TGTGCCAGCAGCTTCCGGGACCGCGGGAAGACCCAGTACTTC
>NA|TRBD1|TRBV7-9|TRBJ1-3
CASSLSDLGQKLYF
TGTGCCAGCAGCTTAAGCGATTTGGGACAGAAATTATATTTT
>NA|TRBD2|TRBV19|TRBJ2-7
CASSYSGESSYEQYF
TGTGCCAGTAGTTACAGCGGGGAAAGCTCCTACGAGCAGTACTTC
>once|NA|TRBV9|TRBJ2-6
CASSVVKAGANVLTF
TGTGCCAGCAGCGTAGTAAAAGCTGGGGCCAACGTCCTGACTTTC
>NA|TRBD2|TRBV5-4|TRBJ2-5
CASSLAGGETQYF
TGTGCCAGCAGCTTGGCCGGGGGGGAGACCCAGTACTTC
>NA|NA|TRBV15|TRBJ1-6
CATSNLPGNPGDSPLHF
TGTGCCACCAGCAATCTCCCCGGGAACCCGGGGGATTCACCCCTCCACTTT
>NA|NA|TRBV4-3|TRBJ2-4
CASSQAGDDSIQYF
TGCGCCAGCAGCCAAGCGGGGGACGACAGCATTCAGTACTTC
>NA|TRBD1|TRBV9|TRBJ2-1
CASSGGTATYNEQFF
TGTGCCAGCAGCGGGGGGACAGCAACCTACAATGAGCAGTTCTTC
>few|NA|TRBV30|TRBJ1-3
CAWSVGYGNTIYF
TGTGCCTGGAGTGTCGGATATGGAAACACCATATATTTT
>NA|NA|TRBV30|TRBJ2-1
CAWSVETEQFF
TGTGCCTGGAGTGTGGAAACAGAGCAGTTCTTC
>NA|TRBD2|TRBV9|TRBJ2-1
CASSSGTSGTQEQFF
TGTGCCAGCAGTTCCGGGACTAGCGGAACACAGGAGCAGTTCTTC
>NA|NA|TRBV6-4|TRBJ1-5
CASSVEGGVQPQHF
TGTGCCAGCAGTGTTGAGGGCGGGGTTCAGCCCCAGCATTTT
>NA|NA|TRBV7-9|TRBJ2-7
CASSSQGGQYEQYF
TGTGCCAGCAGCTCCCAGGGGGGACAGTACGAGCAGTACTTC
>NA|TRBD1|TRBV19|TRBJ1-2
CASLQGAEGYTF
TGTGCCAGCCTTCAGGGGGCGGAGGGCTACACCTTC
>NA|TRBD2|TRBV5-4|TRBJ2-7
CASSLALAGAPSYEQYF
TGTGCCAGCAGCTTGGCACTAGCGGGGGCGCCCTCCTACGAGCAGTACTTC
>NA|TRBD1|TRBV2|TRBJ1-5
CASSPPGTGNKPQHF
TGTGCCAGCAGTCCACCCGGGACAGGGAATAAGCCCCAGCATTTT
>NA|TRBD1|TRBV19|TRBJ1-2
CASSLGQGSYGYTF
TGTGCCAGTAGTTTGGGACAGGGGAGCTATGGCTACACCTTC
>NA|NA|TRBV10-3|TRBJ2-7
CAISSAGGSHEQYF
TGTGCCATCAGCTCTGCCGGGGGTAGCCACGAGCAGTACTTC
>NA|NA|TRBV5-8|TRBJ2-2
CASSSRNTGELFF
TGTGCCAGCAGCTCTCGGAACACCGGGGAGCTGTTTTTT
>NA|NA|TRBV4-3|TRBJ1-2
CASSQDSAGYGYTF
TGCGCCAGCAGCCAAGACTCGGCGGGCTATGGCTACACCTTC